Below, 22 T cell receptor beta chains from the same sample are listed, as sequenced in a study of identical twins. TCRdb reprocessed the 5' RACE reads with MiXCR, giving one entry per CDR3 protein. Of some 760,000 distinct CDR3 sequences in the sample, roughly 20% were seen once. These same data were also listed under a study on T cells expressing NK-cell markers.

Source material: PBMCs. These receptors originate from a woman aged 18-29 years in good health.

The table lists this clonotype with a few counts. This sequence joins TRBV3-1 and TRBJ2-7; 7 bases map to TRBD2. V shed 4 bases, J shed 5 bases, and the junction held 8 bases outside the gene matches. This CDR3 contains 14 residues. The germline gives CDR1 LGHDT, CDR2 YNNKEL (reference sequence). The CDR3 reads CASSPRDYEDEQYF. CDR3 in DNA: TGTGCCAGCAGCCCCCGGGACTATGAGGACGAGCAGTACTTC.

This clonotype was counted ten times or more. J is TRBJ2-7 and V is TRBV25-1, with D perhaps TRBD2 (6 bases). Looked up from germline, CDR1 is MGHDK and CDR2 is SYGVNS. Deletions cut 6 bases from V and 3 bases from J, with 12 bases between. The CDR3 totals 13 residues. The CDR3 sequence: CASSLGLIYEQYF. The CDR3 DNA sequence: TGTGCCAGCAGCCTGGGACTTATCTACGAGCAGTACTTC.

This chain links TRBV25-1 with TRBJ2-5; 9 bases agree with TRBD1. V gave up 4 bases and J gave up 4 bases; unmatched junction bases: 4. Germline V CDR1 and CDR2: MGHDK, SYGVNS. The CDR3 is made up of 14 amino acids. The CDR3 loop is CASSVEQGAETQYF. CDR3 bases: TGTGCCAGCAGTGTCGAACAGGGGGCAGAGACCCAGTACTTC.

This clonotype was seen a few times. V is TRBV20-1 and J is TRBJ1-5, with TRBD1 as a possible D gene (6 bases). Germline-derived CDR1 and CDR2 are DFQATT and SNEGSKA (reference sequence). This CDR3 has 15 amino acids. Trimming cost V 6 bases and J 3 bases, with 18 bases left between them. Written as DNA, the CDR3 is TGCAGTGCCAGGGGCGAGACATCGATCAATCAGCCCCAGCATTTT. Translating gives CSARGETSINQPQHF.

This clonotype was observed a handful of times. This chain uses TRBV27 with TRBJ2-7; 8 bases map to TRBD2. Germline CDR1 reads MNHEY; CDR2 reads SMNVEV (reference sequence). V was pared by 6 bases and J by 2 bases, with 3 bases of the junction left unmatched. The CDR3 length is 13 residues. CDR3 protein: CASRRAGAYEQYF. The DNA for the CDR3 is TGTGCCAGCAGAAGAGCGGGAGCCTACGAGCAGTACTTC.

CDR3 loop: CASSFISSGGSYNEQFF. CDR3 coding DNA: TGTGCCAGCAGCTTCATATCCTCTGGGGGGTCCTACAATGAGCAGTTCTTC. This chain connects TRBV7-9 to TRBJ2-1, with D possibly TRBD2 on 6 matching bases. The CDR3 contains 17 residues. V was trimmed by 3 bases and J by 1 base, leaving 16 bases between them. Germline assignment: CDR1 SEHNR and CDR2 FQNEAQ (reference sequence).

This sequence joins TRBV5-1 and TRBJ1-2; D uncertain. The CDR3 consists of 13 residues. CDR1 is SGHRS and CDR2 is YFSETQ in the germline V gene. V dropped 0 bases and J dropped 9 bases, with 12 bases sitting between them. The CDR3 DNA reads TGCGCCAGCAGCTTGGGGGTTTCCAGTAGCTACACCTTC. Translated, it gives CASSLGVSSSYTF.

The chain carries TRBV7-2 and TRBJ2-1, with TRBD2 identical over 7 bases. The ends lost 6 bases at V and 6 bases at J; junction bases unmatched: 17. CDR3 length: 17 residues. CDR1 and CDR2 (germline): SGHTA, FQGNSA. The CDR3 sequence: CASSYSGTPGGANEQFF. As DNA, the CDR3 is TGTGCCAGCAGTTACTCCGGGACCCCGGGGGGTGCCAATGAGCAGTTCTTC.

This chain joins TRBV18 and TRBJ2-3; 9 bases fit TRBD1. CDR1 is KGHSH and CDR2 is LQKENI in the germline V gene. The trim removed 6 bases at V and 3 bases at J, leaving 10 bases unmatched. CDR3 length: 16 amino acids. The CDR3 nucleotides read TGTGCCAGCTCCAGGAGGACAGGGGAGGGAACAGATACGCAGTATTTT. It codes for CASSRRTGEGTDTQYF.

This clonotype appeared a few times. The gene calls are TRBV6-2 or TRBV6-3 and TRBJ2-7; D possibly corresponds to TRBD1 (6 bases). V lost 6 bases, J lost 0 bases, and 15 bases lay in between. The CDR3 runs 15 residues. CDR1 and CDR2 from the germline V gene are MNHEY and SVGEGT. The DNA of the CDR3 is TGTGCCAGCAGGCCGGGACACCGACCCTCCTACGAGCAGTACTTC. Amino acid sequence: CASRPGHRPSYEQYF.

The table lists this clonotype with many counts. The V call is TRBV12-3 or TRBV12-4, the J call TRBJ2-1, with D unclear. V lost 0 bases and J 8 bases, leaving 2 bases between the germline ends. This CDR3 region has 11 residues. The CDR3 loop is CASSLAHEQFF. The CDR3 bases are TGTGCCAGCAGTTTAGCCCATGAGCAGTTCTTC.

J is TRBJ2-7 and V is TRBV19, with D possibly being TRBD1 (6 bases). The germline gives CDR1 LNHDA, CDR2 SQIVND (reference sequence). V lost 0 bases, J lost 0 bases, and 9 bases lay in between. The CDR3 is made up of 15 amino acids. This CDR3 is CASSIEAGASYEQYF. DNA of the CDR3: TGTGCCAGTAGTATAGAGGCAGGGGCCTCCTACGAGCAGTACTTC.

The chain recombines TRBV10-1 with TRBJ2-1; TRBD2 might be the D (5 bases). The CDR3 sequence is 13 residues long. Germline V gene lookup returns CDR1 WNHNN and CDR2 SYGVQD (reference sequence). Trimming pared 2 bases from V and 8 bases from J, leaving 10 bases between. CDR3 protein: CASSEGGRDEQFF. The CDR3 DNA follows: TGCGCCAGCAGTGAGGGAGGAAGGGATGAGCAGTTCTTC.

J is TRBJ2-1 and V is TRBV6-1; D possibly corresponds to TRBD1 (6 bases). The germline V gene has CDR1 MNHNS and CDR2 SASEGT. Trimming shortened V by 5 bases and J by 4 bases, and 12 bases separated the two germline ends. This CDR3 is 14 amino acids long. The CDR3 region has the DNA TGTGCCAGCAGTATCACAGGGTTATACAATGAGCAGTTCTTC. It codes for CASSITGLYNEQFF.

The chain uses TRBV4-1 and TRBJ1-3, with 9 bases lining up with TRBD1. Germline assignment: CDR1 MGHRA and CDR2 YSYEKL. The CDR3 covers 17 residues. V was pared by 2 bases and J by 4 bases, with 9 bases of the junction left unmatched. Written as DNA, the CDR3 is TGCGCCAGCAGCCAATACCCACAGGGGGCAAGAGGAAACACCATATATTTT. It specifies CASSQYPQGARGNTIYF.

This sequence joins TRBV7-9 and TRBJ1-4, with D uncertain. The CDR3 sequence is 15 residues long. V was shortened by 5 bases and J by 2 bases, with 12 bases between the two germline ends. CDR1 and CDR2 (germline): SEHNR, FQNEAQ (reference sequence). The CDR3 spells CASSPTTATNEKLFF. The CDR3 DNA is TGTGCCAGCAGCCCCACCACAGCTACTAATGAAAAACTGTTTTTT.

This clonotype was picked up one time. This chain uses TRBV7-8 with TRBJ2-3; D gene uncertain. The CDR3 sequence is 13 residues long. Trimming took 2 bases from V and 6 from J, leaving 9 bases between them. The V gene's germline CDR1 is SGHVS and CDR2 FQNEAQ. CDR3 nucleotides: TGTGCCAGCAGCTTAAGTAGGTGGGATACGCAGTATTTT. Protein product: CASSLSRWDTQYF. The full variable domain, rest sourced from reference TRBV7-8 and TRBJ2-3, is GAGVSQSPRYKVAKRGQDVALRCDPISGHVSLFWYQQALGQGPEFLTYFQNEAQLDKSGLPSDRFFAERPEGSVSTLKIQRTQQEDSAVYLCASSLSRWDTQYFGPGTRLTVL.

The chain joins TRBV10-2 to TRBJ2-7; tentative D call: TRBD2 (6 bases). The V end was cut by 8 bases, the J end by 5 bases, with 10 bases between. The germline gives CDR1 WSHSY, CDR2 SAAADI. The CDR3 extends over 11 amino acids. CDR3 DNA sequence: TGCGCCAGCTCGGAGGGCCACGAGCAGTACTTC. Protein: CASSEGHEQYF.

This clonotype was counted at least ten times. This chain uses TRBV6-6 with TRBJ2-7; D is unclear. Germline-derived CDR1 and CDR2 are MNHNY and SVGAGI (reference sequence). The V gene lost 5 bases and the J gene lost 2 bases, with 4 bases spanning the gap. The CDR3 runs 11 residues. The CDR3 loop is CASSGTYEQYF. CDR3 nucleotides: TGTGCCAGCAGTGGGACCTACGAGCAGTACTTC.

This chain uses TRBV11-2 with TRBJ2-7; weak D call: TRBD1 (5 bases). The CDR3 sequence is 14 residues long. Germline CDR1 is SGHAT and CDR2 is FQNNGV. V was pared by 1 base and J by 6 bases, with 13 bases between. CDR3 nucleotides: TGTGCCAGCAGCTTAGGTGTCAGGGTTGGCGAGCAGTACTTC. Encoded protein: CASSLGVRVGEQYF. Supplemented by reference TRBV11-2 and TRBJ2-7, the full variable domain reads EAGVAQSPRYKIIEKRQSVAFWCNPISGHATLYWYQQILGQGPKLLIQFQNNGVVDDSQLPKDRFSAERLKGVDSTLKIQPAKLEDSAVYLCASSLGVRVGEQYFGPGTRLTVT.

This clonotype was seen at least ten times. The chain employs TRBV6-1 and TRBJ2-7, with TRBD2 matching 11 bases. The CDR3 is 15 amino acids. The J segment lost 3 bases and the V segment lost 6 bases, leaving 7 bases of the junction unmatched. CDR1 and CDR2 from the germline V gene are MNHNS and SASEGT. CDR3 bases: TGTGCCAGCAGGCGGACTAGCGGGTCGAGCTACGAGCAGTACTTC. Translated, it gives CASRRTSGSSYEQYF.

This clonotype was found a few times. This chain uses TRBV6-5 with TRBJ1-2, with 10 bases identical to TRBD1. The V gene's germline CDR1 is MNHEY and CDR2 SVGAGI. The CDR3 has 15 residues. With V trimmed by 2 bases and J by 5 bases, 5 bases remained unmatched. The CDR3 spells CASSYERTGGYGYTF. In DNA, the CDR3 is TGTGCCAGCAGTTACGAAAGGACAGGGGGGTATGGCTACACCTTC.